This T cell receptor beta chain was profiled in a study of shared clonotypes between healthy human individuals. Study-wide context: Sampling drew on donors who were a couple of women and a few men aged 18 to 49. Study-wide points: Clonotype sharing among donors was expected to depend on sequencing depth.

Ten immunoSEQ deep assay plates were used by the authors to sequence unsorted PBMC DNA. Method: immunoSEQ multiplex PCR; TCRdb's copy keeps in-frame clones and lacks some. Seen here are about 480,000 clones, roughly 79% observed once, and the top ten hold 9.5% to 15%. Genomic DNA for unsorted samples, which was extracted with the QIAamp DNA Blood Mini kit, came from about 90 million PBMCs. Concerning this clone: The target antigen is unknown.

There are 14 residues in the CDR3. The germline gives CDR1 MNHEY, CDR2 SVGAGI. The J segment lost 6 bases and the V segment lost 4 bases, leaving 8 bases of the junction unmatched. This sequence joins TRBV6-5 and TRBJ1-2, with 7 bases identical to TRBD1. This clonotype originated in a woman aged 40 to 55 in good health. Some clones in this sample may be carry-over from other donors' samples. Input material: PBMCs. CDR3 amino acids: CASSSTRDSHGYTF. Here the CDR3 DNA reads TGTGCCAGCAGTTCCACCCGGGACAGTCATGGCTACACCTTC.